What follows are 13 T cell receptor beta chains derived from one specimen sequenced in a study of shared clonotypes between healthy human individuals. Naive CD8 isolation took CD45RO-negative cells positively selected for CCR7 and excluded terminally differentiated effector memory CD45RA+ cells. The assay was immunoSEQ multiplex PCR, and TCRdb's table has in-frame clones only and misses some. This table holds millions of clones, under 95% found once. Input material: naive CD8+ T cells from PBMCs. Every receptor here comes from a man between 18 and 29 years old in good health. Some clones in this sample may be carry-over from other donors' samples.

This chain links TRBV10-3 with TRBJ1-1; possible D gene TRBD1, 6 bases. V dropped 6 bases and J dropped 6 bases, with 35 bases sitting between them. This CDR3 spans 20 amino acids. The germline V gene encodes CDR1 ENHRY and CDR2 SYGVKD. CDR3 coding DNA: TGTGCCATCAGAGTCACATCTTCGCAGGGGACTACGGCCCCAAGGGCTGAAGCTTTCTTT. Translation: CAIRVTSSQGTTAPRAEAFF.

The CDR3 reads CASSLGGSDGYTF. As DNA, the CDR3 is TGTGCCAGCAGTTTGGGGGGTTCGGATGGCTACACCTTC. The chain combines TRBV28 with TRBJ1-2, with D possibly matching TRBD1 (5 bases). Trimming pared 3 bases from V and 6 bases from J, leaving 11 bases between. This CDR3 is built from 13 residues. Looked up from germline, CDR1 is MDHEN and CDR2 is SYDVKM.

This chain connects TRBV6-5 to TRBJ1-5, with D tentatively TRBD1 (5 bases). Per germline, CDR1 MNHEY and CDR2 SVGAGI. This CDR3 contains 14 residues. The V and J ends lost 6 bases and 1 base respectively, with 10 bases between them. The CDR3 DNA is TGTGCCAGCAGCCCTTGGGACAGCAATCAGCCCCAGCATTTT. The encoded protein is CASSPWDSNQPQHF.

The J gene is TRBJ1-5, the V gene TRBV5-4; TRBD1 agrees at 7 bases. Germline V gene sequence: CDR1 SGHNT, CDR2 YYREEE (reference sequence). CDR3 size: 13 residues. Trimming removed 4 bases from V and 9 bases from J; junction bases left unmatched: 7. The CDR3 bases are TGTGCCAGCAGCCAGGGGGTGGGCTGGCCCCAGCATTTT. It is translated as CASSQGVGWPQHF.

This clone has more than one count but fewer than ten. This chain joins TRBV27 and TRBJ1-5, with D possibly matching TRBD1 (6 bases). Trimming took off 5 bases at V and 5 bases at J, with 16 bases between the two ends. This CDR3 has 15 residues. Germline values: CDR1 MNHEY, CDR2 SMNVEV (reference sequence). The CDR3 spells CASSPIDRFDQPQHF. In DNA, the CDR3 is TGTGCCAGCAGTCCAATAGACAGGTTCGATCAGCCCCAGCATTTT.

The V call is TRBV27, the J call TRBJ2-7, with 7 nucleotides matching TRBD1. The CDR3 loop spans 16 amino acids. Looked up from germline, CDR1 is MNHEY and CDR2 is SMNVEV (reference sequence). J was trimmed by 2 bases and V by 5 bases; bases with no gene match: 12. CDR3 nucleotides: TGTGCCAGCAGTGTACTATCCACAGGGGCCCCCTACGAGCAGTACTTC. Its protein product is CASSVLSTGAPYEQYF.

The rearrangement uses TRBV5-1 and TRBJ2-7; a possible D gene is TRBD2 (5 bases). In germline, CDR1 is SGHRS, CDR2 YFSETQ. Trimming removed 6 bases from V and 5 bases from J, with 18 bases in between. The CDR3 spans 14 residues. The CDR3 region has the DNA TGCGCCAGCAAGAGGGTGGAGAGGATCAACGAGCAGTACTTC. It codes for CASKRVERINEQYF.

The chain is built from TRBV11-1 and TRBJ2-7; no clear D gene. Trimming shortened V by 7 bases and J by 0 bases, and 13 bases separated the two germline ends. Germline CDR1 is SGHAT and CDR2 is FQDESV (reference sequence). The CDR3 length is 14 residues. The CDR3 is CASNSKDNSYEQYF. The CDR3 DNA is TGTGCCAGCAACTCGAAGGATAACTCCTACGAGCAGTACTTC. Full variable domain (rest looked up from reference TRBV11-1 and TRBJ2-7): EAEVAQSPRYKITEKSQAVAFWCDPISGHATLYWYRQILGQGPELLVQFQDESVVDDSQLPKDRFSAERLKGVDSTLKIQPAELGDSAMYLCASNSKDNSYEQYFGPGTRLTVT.

This clone appeared once. The chain links TRBV27 to TRBJ2-3, with 7 bases lining up with TRBD1. After removal of 3 bases from V and 3 bases from J, the junction contained 15 bases not matched to a gene. Germline V gene lookup returns CDR1 MNHEY and CDR2 SMNVEV (reference sequence). There are 18 residues in the CDR3. As DNA, the CDR3 is TGTGCCAGCAGTTTCACGCACCCTCGGGACAGTCTAACAGATACGCAGTATTTT. It codes for CASSFTHPRDSLTDTQYF.

The rearrangement uses TRBV11-2 and TRBJ1-5; TRBD1 matches 10 bases. V gave up 5 bases and J gave up 8 bases; unmatched junction bases: 6. The CDR3 runs 14 residues. From germline, CDR1 is SGHAT and CDR2 FQNNGV. In DNA form, the CDR3 reads TGTGCCAGCAGCCGACAGGGGGCAAAAGAGCCCCAGCATTTT. Its translation: CASSRQGAKEPQHF.

This chain links TRBV9 with TRBJ2-1; the match to TRBD2 covers 7 bases. Germline V gene data show CDR1 as SGDLS and CDR2 as YYNGEE. V dropped 2 bases and J dropped 7; count of bases not matched to a gene: 6. This CDR3 is built from 14 residues. The CDR3 sequence is CASSVDGRINEQFF. In nucleotides, the CDR3 is TGTGCCAGCAGCGTGGACGGGAGGATAAATGAGCAGTTCTTC.

This clone was seen only once. The V and J genes are TRBV6-6 and TRBJ2-5, with D perhaps matching TRBD1 or TRBD2 (6 bases each). From germline, CDR1 is MNHNY and CDR2 SVGAGI (reference sequence). Between the trimmed V and J ends, which lost 6 bases and 2 bases, there was a span of 13 bases. The CDR3 covers 14 residues. The DNA for the CDR3 is TGTGCCAGCAGCTCCTGGAGGGGGCAAGAGACCCAGTACTTC. Translated: CASSSWRGQETQYF.

This clone was detected only a few times. This chain links TRBV29-1 with TRBJ2-2; D is uncertain. The CDR3 length is 13 residues. V was clipped by 4 bases and J by 1 base, with 7 bases between them. In germline, CDR1 is SQVTM, CDR2 ANQGSEA. This CDR3 is CSVVDGNTGELFF. The CDR3 nucleotides are TGCAGCGTTGTGGACGGGAACACCGGGGAGCTGTTTTTT.